This T cell receptor (beta chain) was documented in a study of CD4 T cells in relation to SARS-CoV-2 and coronaviruses. Unexposed donor CD4+ T cells date from about 2011-2018, before the COVID-19 pandemic. CD4+ T cells were isolated from the cells after nine to eleven days of culture. Notes on this clone: Its antigen is currently unknown.

The table came from immunoSEQ multiplex PCR; TCRdb's copy has only in-frame clones and leaves some out. The data hold about 30,000 clones, with 60% to 85% observed a single time. The CDR3 is 15 residues long. Germline V gene data show CDR1 as LGHNA and CDR2 as YSLEER. Trimming took off 2 bases at V and 2 bases at J, with 7 bases between the two ends. This chain uses TRBV4-3 with TRBJ2-6; D tentatively reads TRBD1 or TRBD2 (6 bases each). Sequencing input: CD4+ T cells from PBMCs, cultured in vitro. This receptor was taken from a human donor in good health. CDR3 sequence reads: CASSQRGAGANVLTF. DNA of the CDR3: TGCGCCAGCAGCCAAAGGGGGGCTGGGGCCAACGTCCTGACTTTC.